One sample yielded the 6 T cell receptor beta chains listed below, sequenced in a study of cytomegalovirus exposure and HLA in healthy donors. The PCR was carried out with 60 Vbeta primers and 13 Jbeta primers. Profiled with immunoSEQ multiplex PCR; TCRdb holds only in-frame clones, not every one. Among about 110,000 clones listed, over 65% were seen once. The specimen sequenced was PBMCs. These receptors all stem from a woman between 25 and 40 years old in good health and CMV-seronegative.

The table lists this clone with a count of one. The chain uses TRBV30 and TRBJ2-1, with 7 bases lining up with TRBD2. J lost 4 bases, V lost 2 bases, and 8 bases had no gene match. The CDR3 is 15 residues long. Germline CDR1 and CDR2: GTSNPN and SVGIG (reference sequence). The CDR3, as DNA: TGTGCCTGGAGTATCGGCGGGAGCTCTTACAATGAGCAGTTCTTC. It codes for CAWSIGGSSYNEQFF.

This clone turned up a few times. This chain uses TRBV5-1 with TRBJ2-1; possibly TRBD2 for D (5 bases). The CDR3 length is 15 residues. Germline lookup yields CDR1 SGHRS and CDR2 YFSETQ. V was shortened by 6 bases and J by 2 bases, with 15 bases between the two germline ends. CDR3 protein: CASKRVRIAYNEQFF. In nucleotides, the CDR3 is TGCGCCAGCAAGAGGGTGCGGATAGCCTACAATGAGCAGTTCTTC.

This clone was picked up a small number of times. V usage is TRBV5-1 and J usage is TRBJ2-3; 11 positions match TRBD1. The germline V gene has CDR1 SGHRS and CDR2 YFSETQ. CDR3 length equals 15 residues. V was clipped by 4 bases and J by 6 bases; unmatched bases: 7. The CDR3 sequence is CASSSRTGGLDTQYF. The CDR3 DNA reads as TGCGCCAGCAGCAGCAGGACAGGGGGCTTGGATACGCAGTATTTT.

For the CDR3, the DNA is TGTGCCAGCGGAAGCGGGAGTAACACAGATACGCAGTATTTT. The encoded protein is CASGSGSNTDTQYF. This chain joins TRBV6-4 and TRBJ2-3, with 8 positions matching TRBD2. J was trimmed by 2 bases and V by 8 bases; bases with no gene match: 6. Germline loops: CDR1 MRHNA, CDR2 SNTAGT. This CDR3 spans 14 amino acids.

The chain has TRBV6-1 and TRBJ1-1; 7 bases align to TRBD1. Germline V lookup: CDR1 MNHNS, CDR2 SASEGT. Trimming took 6 bases from V and 6 from J; bases not matched to a gene: 7. The CDR3 runs to 13 residues. CDR3 bases: TGTGCCAGCAGCCCCACCAGGGGGGCTGAAGCTTTCTTT. Translated, it gives CASSPTRGAEAFF.

This clone was found a few times. This chain uses TRBV6-5 with TRBJ2-7; D is perhaps TRBD1 (5 bases). Trimming removed 0 bases from V and 6 bases from J, with 12 bases in between. Germline CDR1 is MNHEY and CDR2 is SVGAGI. The CDR3 has 14 amino acids. The CDR3: CASSYSVGDGEQYF. CDR3 sequence (DNA): TGTGCCAGCAGTTACTCCGTAGGGGATGGCGAGCAGTACTTC.